A selection of T cell receptor beta chains follows, all from one sample in a study of blood T cell repertoires in COVID-19. Generated by immunoSEQ multiplex PCR, the TCRdb table keeps only in-frame clones and is missing some. Among some 78,000 clones listed, about 92% were seen once. Sample: peripheral blood. All receptors come from a woman aged 50 to 60 in a cohort sampled during active COVID-19. The CDR3 runs from the conserved cysteine through the conserved F or W. The D gene is left open where the match is weak. Clone size is given for some rows only: seen once, a few or many times, or a class if the clone is expanded.

d_gene: TRBD1
v_gene: TRBV18
abundance: .
j_gene: TRBJ1-1
CDR3aa: CASSQTGAQEAFF
CDR3nt: TGTGCCAGCTCACAGACAGGGGCCCAAGAGGCTTTCTTT

d_gene: TRBD2
v_gene: TRBV7-3
abundance: .
j_gene: TRBJ2-1
CDR3aa: CASSGLAGGLHEQFF
CDR3nt: TGTGCCAGCAGCGGTCTGGCGGGAGGGCTTCATGAGCAGTTCTTC

d_gene: .
v_gene: TRBV9
abundance: .
j_gene: TRBJ2-7
CDR3aa: CASSVGLQTYEQYF
CDR3nt: TGTGCCAGCAGCGTAGGACTTCAGACCTACGAGCAGTACTTC

d_gene: .
v_gene: TRBV24-1
abundance: .
j_gene: TRBJ1-2
CDR3aa: CATWGQSYGYTF
CDR3nt: TGTGCCACCTGGGGACAAAGCTATGGCTACACCTTC

d_gene: TRBD2
v_gene: TRBV5-1
abundance: .
j_gene: TRBJ2-3
CDR3aa: CASSLAGGMADTQYF
CDR3nt: TGCGCCAGCAGCTTGGCCGGGGGGATGGCAGATACGCAGTATTTT

d_gene: .
v_gene: TRBV21-1
abundance: .
j_gene: TRBJ1-5
CDR3aa: CASSKVDRGGYSNQPQHF
CDR3nt: TGTGCCAGCAGCAAGGTGGACAGGGGGGGGTATAGCAATCAGCCCCAGCATTTT

d_gene: TRBD2
v_gene: TRBV3-1/TRBV3-2
abundance: .
j_gene: TRBJ2-7
CDR3aa: CASRSTGTSGSVSYEQYF
CDR3nt: TGTGCCAGCCGATCGACCGGGACTAGCGGGTCCGTCTCCTACGAGCAGTACTTC

d_gene: .
v_gene: TRBV5-6
abundance: .
j_gene: TRBJ2-3
CDR3aa: CASSLGQTQYF
CDR3nt: TGTGCCAGCAGCTTGGGGCAGACGCAGTATTTT

d_gene: .
v_gene: TRBV10-2
abundance: .
j_gene: TRBJ1-1
CDR3aa: CASRGTGEAFF
CDR3nt: TGCGCCAGCAGAGGTACAGGGGAAGCTTTCTTT

d_gene: TRBD1
v_gene: TRBV5-1
abundance: .
j_gene: TRBJ2-2
CDR3aa: CASSRRQGGGELFF
CDR3nt: TGCGCCAGCAGCAGAAGACAGGGTGGCGGGGAGCTGTTTTTT

d_gene: .
v_gene: TRBV3-1/TRBV3-2
abundance: .
j_gene: TRBJ1-5
CDR3aa: CASSIGDNQPQHF
CDR3nt: TGTGCCAGCAGTATAGGGGACAATCAGCCCCAGCATTTT

d_gene: .
v_gene: TRBV9
abundance: .
j_gene: TRBJ1-1
CDR3aa: CASSVVEGLRPEAFF
CDR3nt: TGTGCCAGCAGCGTAGTCGAGGGACTGAGGCCTGAAGCTTTCTTT

d_gene: TRBD1
v_gene: TRBV2
abundance: .
j_gene: TRBJ2-4
CDR3aa: CASTEATGGNQYF
CDR3nt: TGTGCCAGCACCGAGGCGACAGGGGGAAATCAGTACTTC

d_gene: TRBD2
v_gene: TRBV5-6
abundance: once
j_gene: TRBJ2-3
CDR3aa: CASSSSGRSTDTQYF
CDR3nt: TGTGCCAGCAGTTCCAGCGGGAGGTCCACAGATACGCAGTATTTT

d_gene: TRBD2
v_gene: TRBV5-1
abundance: .
j_gene: TRBJ2-1
CDR3aa: CASSPLPGGTYNEQFF
CDR3nt: TGCGCCAGCAGCCCCTTACCGGGAGGGACCTACAATGAGCAGTTCTTC

d_gene: .
v_gene: TRBV19
abundance: .
j_gene: TRBJ2-5
CDR3aa: CASSAWGGDRQETQYF
CDR3nt: TGTGCCAGTAGTGCCTGGGGCGGGGACCGCCAAGAGACCCAGTACTTC

d_gene: TRBD1
v_gene: TRBV10-3
abundance: .
j_gene: TRBJ1-1
CDR3aa: CAIRQGGNTEAFF
CDR3nt: TGTGCCATCAGACAGGGGGGAAACACTGAAGCTTTCTTT

d_gene: .
v_gene: TRBV12-3/TRBV12-4
abundance: .
j_gene: TRBJ2-7
CDR3aa: CASRGTFEQYF
CDR3nt: TGTGCCAGCAGAGGGACATTCGAGCAGTACTTC

d_gene: .
v_gene: TRBV3-1/TRBV3-2
abundance: .
j_gene: TRBJ2-1
CDR3aa: CASSYIHEQFF
CDR3nt: TGTGCCAGCAGCTACATCCATGAGCAGTTCTTC

d_gene: .
v_gene: TRBV5-1
abundance: once
j_gene: TRBJ1-2
CDR3aa: CASSLETPGGGGYTF
CDR3nt: TGCGCCAGCAGCTTGGAGACCCCGGGAGGAGGTGGCTACACCTTC

d_gene: TRBD2
v_gene: TRBV18
abundance: .
j_gene: TRBJ2-6
CDR3aa: CASSGLAGRMSGANVLTF
CDR3nt: TGTGCCAGCTCGGGACTAGCGGGCCGGATGTCTGGGGCCAACGTCCTGACTTTC

d_gene: TRBD1
v_gene: TRBV6-1
abundance: .
j_gene: TRBJ1-2
CDR3aa: CASSERGQGEGYTF
CDR3nt: TGTGCCAGCAGTGAACGGGGACAGGGGGAAGGCTACACCTTC

d_gene: .
v_gene: TRBV7-3
abundance: .
j_gene: TRBJ2-7
CDR3aa: CASSLGDRGYEQYF
CDR3nt: TGTGCCAGCAGCTTAGGTGACAGAGGCTACGAGCAGTACTTC

d_gene: TRBD2
v_gene: TRBV2
abundance: .
j_gene: TRBJ2-3
CDR3aa: CASGLAGVGRDTQYF
CDR3nt: TGTGCCAGCGGACTAGCGGGAGTAGGGAGAGATACGCAGTATTTT

d_gene: TRBD1
v_gene: TRBV29-1
abundance: .
j_gene: TRBJ2-1
CDR3aa: CSVYQGERNEQFF
CDR3nt: TGCAGCGTCTATCAGGGGGAGAGGAATGAGCAGTTCTTC

d_gene: TRBD2
v_gene: TRBV28
abundance: .
j_gene: TRBJ2-4
CDR3aa: CASSPRGVDIQYF
CDR3nt: TGTGCCAGCAGCCCTCGGGGGGTGGACATTCAGTACTTC

d_gene: .
v_gene: TRBV3-1/TRBV3-2
abundance: .
j_gene: TRBJ1-3
CDR3aa: CASSQQGSSGNTIYF
CDR3nt: TGTGCCAGCAGCCAACAAGGGAGCTCTGGAAACACCATATATTTT

d_gene: .
v_gene: TRBV27
abundance: once
j_gene: TRBJ1-4
CDR3aa: CASKSTAEELFF
CDR3nt: TGTGCCAGCAAATCCACCGCTGAGGAACTGTTTTTT

d_gene: .
v_gene: TRBV20-1
abundance: .
j_gene: TRBJ1-1
CDR3aa: CSVKEAFF
CDR3nt: TGCAGTGTTAAAGAAGCTTTCTTT

d_gene: .
v_gene: TRBV2
abundance: .
j_gene: TRBJ1-1
CDR3aa: CASSVIGSLNTEAFF
CDR3nt: TGTGCCAGCAGTGTTATTGGGAGTTTGAACACTGAAGCTTTCTTT

d_gene: .
v_gene: TRBV24-1
abundance: few
j_gene: TRBJ1-5
CDR3aa: CATSPSGPLGNQPQHF
CDR3nt: TGTGCCACCAGTCCCAGCGGCCCTTTGGGTAATCAGCCCCAGCATTTT

d_gene: TRBD2
v_gene: TRBV7-3
abundance: .
j_gene: TRBJ2-3
CDR3aa: CASSAHSGSGADTQYF
CDR3nt: TGTGCCAGCAGCGCTCATAGCGGGAGTGGGGCAGATACGCAGTATTTT

d_gene: TRBD2
v_gene: TRBV6-5
abundance: .
j_gene: TRBJ2-1
CDR3aa: CASKLTSGRDEQFF
CDR3nt: TGTGCCAGCAAATTGACTAGCGGGAGAGATGAGCAGTTCTTC

d_gene: .
v_gene: TRBV10-3
abundance: .
j_gene: TRBJ1-2
CDR3aa: CAIRAGDYYGYTF
CDR3nt: TGTGCCATCAGGGCGGGGGACTACTATGGCTACACCTTC

d_gene: TRBD2
v_gene: TRBV29-1
abundance: .
j_gene: TRBJ2-1
CDR3aa: CSVAPGTSGNNEQFF
CDR3nt: TGCAGCGTTGCTCCCGGGACTAGCGGCAACAATGAGCAGTTCTTC

d_gene: TRBD1
v_gene: TRBV28
abundance: .
j_gene: TRBJ2-7
CDR3aa: CASRPGQGTEQYF
CDR3nt: TGTGCCAGCAGACCGGGACAGGGGACCGAGCAGTACTTC

d_gene: .
v_gene: TRBV28
abundance: .
j_gene: TRBJ2-1
CDR3aa: CASSPPDSSSYNEQFF
CDR3nt: TGTGCCAGCAGTCCACCGGACAGTAGCTCCTACAATGAGCAGTTCTTC

d_gene: TRBD2
v_gene: TRBV7-9
abundance: .
j_gene: TRBJ2-2
CDR3aa: CASSLGLAEGELFF
CDR3nt: TGTGCCAGCAGTCTCGGACTAGCGGAGGGGGAGCTGTTTTTT

d_gene: .
v_gene: TRBV23-1
abundance: .
j_gene: TRBJ1-5
CDR3aa: CASSQRDRKESNQPQHF
CDR3nt: TGCGCCAGCAGTCAAAGAGACAGGAAGGAGAGCAATCAGCCCCAGCATTTT

d_gene: .
v_gene: TRBV28
abundance: .
j_gene: TRBJ2-7
CDR3aa: CASSPPGSGTYEQYF
CDR3nt: TGTGCCAGCAGTCCCCCGGGGAGCGGGACATACGAGCAGTACTTC

d_gene: TRBD1
v_gene: TRBV3-1/TRBV3-2
abundance: .
j_gene: TRBJ2-2
CDR3aa: CASSQAGLGTASNTGELFF
CDR3nt: TGTGCCAGCAGCCAAGCCGGGTTAGGGACAGCCAGCAACACCGGGGAGCTGTTTTTT

d_gene: TRBD2
v_gene: TRBV18
abundance: .
j_gene: TRBJ2-1
CDR3aa: CASSPRTSGRSVEQFF
CDR3nt: TGTGCCAGCTCACCCCGGACTAGCGGGAGGTCTGTTGAGCAGTTCTTC

d_gene: TRBD2
v_gene: TRBV19
abundance: .
j_gene: TRBJ2-3
CDR3aa: CASNPSGSADTQYF
CDR3nt: TGTGCCAGTAACCCTAGCGGGAGTGCAGATACGCAGTATTTT

d_gene: .
v_gene: TRBV28
abundance: .
j_gene: TRBJ2-7
CDR3aa: CASQSAYGEAPYEQYF
CDR3nt: TGTGCCAGCCAATCTGCTTATGGGGAGGCCCCCTACGAGCAGTACTTC

d_gene: .
v_gene: TRBV18
abundance: .
j_gene: TRBJ2-3
CDR3aa: CASSSWSGSPGGTDTQYF
CDR3nt: TGTGCCAGCTCATCTTGGTCCGGGTCCCCCGGCGGCACAGATACGCAGTATTTT

d_gene: TRBD2
v_gene: TRBV7-2
abundance: .
j_gene: TRBJ2-7
CDR3aa: CASSPGLAVNSYEQYF
CDR3nt: TGTGCCAGCAGCCCAGGACTAGCGGTTAACTCCTACGAGCAGTACTTC

d_gene: .
v_gene: TRBV5-1
abundance: .
j_gene: TRBJ2-7
CDR3aa: CASSLDGSTYEQYF
CDR3nt: TGCGCCAGCAGCTTGGACGGGAGTACCTACGAGCAGTACTTC

d_gene: TRBD1
v_gene: TRBV5-6
abundance: .
j_gene: TRBJ2-7
CDR3aa: CASSLTTGGPYEQYF
CDR3nt: TGTGCCAGCAGCTTGACAACAGGGGGTCCCTACGAGCAGTACTTC

d_gene: .
v_gene: TRBV28
abundance: .
j_gene: TRBJ1-1
CDR3aa: CASRSGHTEAFF
CDR3nt: TGTGCCAGCAGATCAGGGCACACTGAAGCTTTCTTT

d_gene: TRBD1
v_gene: TRBV6-5
abundance: .
j_gene: TRBJ2-1
CDR3aa: CASWDRVHNEQFF
CDR3nt: TGTGCCAGCTGGGACAGGGTCCACAATGAGCAGTTCTTC

d_gene: TRBD1
v_gene: TRBV11-2
abundance: .
j_gene: TRBJ1-2
CDR3aa: CASSYGQGRGYTF
CDR3nt: TGTGCCAGCAGCTATGGACAGGGACGAGGCTACACCTTC

d_gene: .
v_gene: TRBV6-6
abundance: .
j_gene: TRBJ2-7
CDR3aa: CASSLEDLYSYEQYF
CDR3nt: TGTGCCAGCAGCCTAGAGGACTTATACTCCTACGAGCAGTACTTC

d_gene: TRBD2
v_gene: TRBV5-6
abundance: .
j_gene: TRBJ2-6
CDR3aa: CASSPGRGSGANVLTF
CDR3nt: TGTGCCAGCAGCCCCGGGAGGGGATCTGGGGCCAACGTCCTGACTTTC